The clone carrying this T cell receptor beta chain was observed a single time. Its antigen is as yet unknown. The sample is drawn from a study of cytomegalovirus exposure and HLA in healthy donors. Study-wide results and limits: It emerged from a later analysis that several of the most significant clusters appeared to be linked to common viral pathogens.

This CDR3 spans 16 amino acids. Per the germline V gene, CDR1 is SNHLY and CDR2 is FYNNEI. The ends lost 1 base at V and 7 bases at J; junction bases unmatched: 9. Amplification used 60 Vbeta primers and 13 Jbeta primers. Produced via immunoSEQ multiplex PCR; TCRdb's table is partial and in-frame only. The table includes some 110,000 clones, approximately 70% detected once. J is TRBJ2-3 and V is TRBV2, with TRBD2 matching 9 bases. The clonotype comes from a man aged 30 to 39 in good health and CMV-seropositive. Sequencing was carried out using PBMCs. The chain's CDR3 is CASSEVISGSWNTQYF. DNA of the CDR3: TGTGCCAGCAGTGAAGTCATTAGCGGGAGTTGGAATACGCAGTATTTT. Supplemented by reference TRBV2 and TRBJ2-3, the full variable domain reads EPEVTQTPSHQVTQMGQEVILRCVPISNHLYFYWYRQILGQKVEFLVSFYNNEISEKSEIFDDQFSVERPDGSNFTLKIRSTKLEDSAMYFCASSEVISGSWNTQYFGPGTRLTVL.